A single T cell receptor beta chain is shown here with its context. V gave up 0 bases and J gave up 7 bases, with 15 bases separating them. The V gene's germline CDR1 is SGHDN and CDR2 FVKESK. This CDR3 has 16 amino acids. Sequenced by immunoSEQ multiplex PCR; TCRdb stores in-frame clones only, minus some. The table records approximately 68,000 clones, about 97% of them present only once. These data belong to a study of technical replicates of blood from a few donors. Sequencing was done on a sample of T cells isolated from PBMCs. The TCR comes from a human donor in good health. This rearrangement joins TRBV14 to TRBJ1-4, with a tentative D call TRBD1 (5 bases). The CDR3 DNA reads as TGTGCCAGCAGCCAAGATCTGGGGGGAGATGTTGAAAAACTGTTTTTT. Its protein product is CASSQDLGGDVEKLFF.